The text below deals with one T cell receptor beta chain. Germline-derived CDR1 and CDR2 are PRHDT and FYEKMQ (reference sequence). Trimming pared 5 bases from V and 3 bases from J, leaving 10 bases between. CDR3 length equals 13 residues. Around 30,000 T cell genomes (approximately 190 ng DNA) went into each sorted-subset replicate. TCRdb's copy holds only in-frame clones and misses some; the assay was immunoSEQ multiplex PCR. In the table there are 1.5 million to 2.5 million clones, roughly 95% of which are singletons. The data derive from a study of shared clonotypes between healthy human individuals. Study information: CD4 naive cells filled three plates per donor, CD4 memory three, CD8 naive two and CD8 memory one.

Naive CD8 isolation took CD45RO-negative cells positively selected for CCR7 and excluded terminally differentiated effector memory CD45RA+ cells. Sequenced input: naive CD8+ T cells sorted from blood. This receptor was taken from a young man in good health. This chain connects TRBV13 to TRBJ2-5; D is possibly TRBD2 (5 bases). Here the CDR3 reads CASSGLAEETQYF. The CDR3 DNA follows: TGTGCCAGCAGCGGCCTAGCAGAAGAGACCCAGTACTTC.